The clone carrying this T cell receptor (beta chain) was detected ten times or more. Its antigen is not known. This specimen comes from a study of identical twins. The study, taken as a whole, reports: The study found that models underestimated out-of-frame TCR alpha sharing in monozygotic twins.

The germline V gene encodes CDR1 LNHDA and CDR2 SQIVND (reference sequence). Trimming shortened V by 5 bases and J by 4 bases, and 12 bases separated the two germline ends. The CDR3 consists of 13 residues. TCRdb re-derived calls from the 5' RACE reads in MiXCR, one entry per CDR3 protein. The sample yields 700,000 to 950,000 distinct CDR3 sequences, 10% to 15% seen once. In addition, the sample was reused for a study of yellow fever vaccine responses in identical twins.

The V call is TRBV19, the J call TRBJ2-7; D unresolved. The sample was PBMCs. This TCR was recovered from a woman under 30 in good health. CDR3 sequence: CASSDVGRYEQYF. The CDR3 nucleotides read TGTGCCAGTAGTGATGTCGGGCGGTACGAGCAGTACTTC. The whole variable domain, remainder taken from reference TRBV19 and TRBJ2-7, is DGGITQSPKYLFRKEGQNVTLSCEQNLNHDAMYWYRQDPGQGLRLIYYSQIVNDFQKGDIAEGYSVSREKKESFPLTVTSAQKNPTAFYLCASSDVGRYEQYFGPGTRLTVT.